The 4 T cell receptor beta chains below all came from one sample that was sequenced in a study of CDR3 diversity in severe acne. TCRdb reprocessed the PCR reads via MiXCR and lists one record per CDR3 protein. The profile shows under 100,000 distinct CDR3 sequences, roughly half of them singletons. Source material: blood. The receptor set was obtained from a male donor in good health, serving as a control.

This clonotype has more than one count but fewer than ten. The V gene is TRBV25-1, the J gene TRBJ1-1, with D perhaps matching TRBD1 (6 bases). The V gene's germline CDR1 is MGHDK and CDR2 SYGVNS. CDR3 length: 13 residues. The V gene lost 5 bases and the J gene lost 5 bases, with 12 bases spanning the gap. The CDR3 region is CASSRRGGTEAFF. The CDR3, as DNA: TGTGCCAGCAGTAGGAGGGGGGGGACTGAAGCTTTCTTT.

There are many counts of this clonotype. This sequence joins TRBV19 and TRBJ2-1; 10 bases agree with TRBD2. The CDR3 covers 16 residues. Per germline, CDR1 LNHDA and CDR2 SQIVND (reference sequence). V was pared by 5 bases and J by 9 bases, with 13 bases of the junction left unmatched. CDR3 sequence reads: CASSVLAGAYPVEQFF. The CDR3 region has the DNA TGTGCCAGTAGTGTCCTAGCGGGGGCGTATCCGGTTGAGCAGTTCTTC.

The CDR3 region has the DNA TGCAGTGCTAGAGATGAGACAGGGTCGGCCCTCAACCAAGAGACCCAGCATTTT. It translates to CSARDETGSALNQETQHF. The gene calls are TRBV20-1 and TRBJ1-5; 7 positions match TRBD1. The trim removed 0 bases at V and 11 bases at J, leaving 22 bases unmatched. This CDR3 has 18 amino acids. CDR1 and CDR2 (germline): DFQATT, SNEGSKA (reference sequence).

This clonotype was seen more than once but under ten times. The DNA of the CDR3 is TGCGCCAGCAGCACGGGACAGGGGATAAGTGGCTACACCTTC. This codes for CASSTGQGISGYTF. The chain has TRBV5-1 and TRBJ1-2; 10 bases agree with TRBD1. The CDR3 is 14 amino acids. Losses at the gene ends were 4 bases for V and 7 bases for J; bases not matched to a gene: 7. Germline lookup yields CDR1 SGHRS and CDR2 YFSETQ.